The 13 T cell receptor beta chains below all came from one sample that was sequenced in a study of shared clonotypes between healthy human individuals. Positively selected for CCR7, the CD45RO-negative cells used as naive CD8 cells excluded terminally differentiated effector memory CD45RA+ cells. Assay: immunoSEQ multiplex PCR; the TCRdb copy retains only in-frame clones and omits some. The sample contains around 620,000 clones, approximately 95% of which appear only once. The specimen sequenced was naive CD8+ T cells sorted from blood. The receptors were gathered from a woman aged 25 to 45 in good health.

The chain has TRBV5-4 and TRBJ2-1, with D perhaps being TRBD1 or TRBD2 (6 bases each). Germline-derived CDR1 and CDR2 are SGHNT and YYREEE (reference sequence). This CDR3 region has 13 residues. Trimming pared 3 bases from V and 8 bases from J, leaving 12 bases between. The CDR3 DNA reads TGTGCCAGCAGCTCTAAGGGGGGCGATGAGCAGTTCTTC. As protein: CASSSKGGDEQFF.

V usage is TRBV19 and J usage is TRBJ2-7, with 7 positions matching TRBD2. The CDR3 has 12 residues. Germline lookup yields CDR1 LNHDA and CDR2 SQIVND (reference sequence). V gave up 5 bases and J gave up 6 bases; unmatched junction bases: 4. This CDR3 is CASSWGGAEQYF. DNA for the CDR3: TGTGCCAGTAGTTGGGGGGGAGCCGAGCAGTACTTC.

The rearrangement uses TRBV30 and TRBJ1-4; D ambiguous. Per the germline V gene, CDR1 is GTSNPN and CDR2 is SVGIG (reference sequence). CDR3 length: 15 amino acids. Between the trimmed V and J ends, which lost 2 bases and 2 bases, there was a span of 12 bases. The CDR3 DNA is TGTGCCTGGAGTCCCGCCCAAACCACTAATGAAAAACTGTTTTTT. Encoded protein: CAWSPAQTTNEKLFF.

This clone was recorded once. The junction does not match germline at one end; this may be a read error. V usage is TRBV29-1 and J usage is TRBJ1-2; D remains ambiguous. The germline CDR1 and CDR2 sequences are SQVTM and ANQGSEA. This CDR3 contains 12 residues. The CDR3 DNA reads TGCAGCGTTGAAGGAGAAGGGTATGTCTACACCTTC. It specifies CSVEGEGYVYTF.

This chain links TRBV11-2 with TRBJ2-5, with TRBD2 as a possible D gene (5 bases). Germline CDR1 reads SGHAT; CDR2 reads FQNNGV. V gave up 5 bases and J gave up 4 bases, with 14 bases separating them. This CDR3 contains 14 residues. The CDR3 loop reads CASSGRRGVETQYF. In DNA form, the CDR3 reads TGTGCCAGCAGCGGGCGTCGGGGAGTAGAGACCCAGTACTTC.

The rearrangement links TRBV4-2 to TRBJ2-7; 13 nucleotides line up with TRBD2. The germline V gene encodes CDR1 LGHNA and CDR2 YNFKEQ. CDR3 size: 16 residues. J was trimmed by 2 bases and V by 3 bases; bases with no gene match: 4. The chain's CDR3 is CASSHGTSGAAYEQYF. CDR3 in DNA: TGTGCCAGCAGCCATGGGACTAGCGGGGCCGCCTACGAGCAGTACTTC.

The chain has TRBV27 and TRBJ2-7, with 7 bases lining up with TRBD2. The CDR3 runs 15 residues. CDR1 and CDR2 from the germline V gene are MNHEY and SMNVEV (reference sequence). V was clipped by 6 bases and J by 6 bases; unmatched bases: 14. DNA of the CDR3: TGTGCCAGCAGACCCACTCTCTCGGGAGGAACCGAGCAGTACTTC. Residues: CASRPTLSGGTEQYF.

This clone was seen a handful of times. The chain links TRBV28 to TRBJ1-1; D ambiguous. Germline CDR1 MDHEN, CDR2 SYDVKM. V was shortened by 4 bases and J by 7 bases, with 7 bases between the two germline ends. The CDR3 runs 11 residues. The CDR3 protein is CASSYPGEAFF. CDR3 coding DNA: TGTGCCAGCAGTTATCCAGGTGAAGCTTTCTTT. Drawing the rest from reference TRBV28 and TRBJ1-1, the complete variable domain is DVKVTQSSRYLVKRTGEKVFLECVQDMDHENMFWYRQDPGLGLRLIYFSYDVKMKEKGDIPEGYSVSREKKERFSLILESASTNQTSMYLCASSYPGEAFFGQGTRLTVV.

DNA of the CDR3: TGTGCCAGCAGTTTAACTTACAGCCACTACGAGCAGTACTTC. Amino acid sequence: CASSLTYSHYEQYF. The V gene is TRBV28, the J gene TRBJ2-7, with unresolved D. CDR1 and CDR2 (germline): MDHEN, SYDVKM. This CDR3 region has 14 residues. Between the trimmed V and J ends, which lost 2 bases and 3 bases, there was a span of 11 bases.

The chain employs TRBV29-1 and TRBJ2-7, with 8 nucleotides matching TRBD2. This CDR3 spans 12 amino acids. CDR1 SQVTM and CDR2 ANQGSEA come from the germline V gene. J was trimmed by 5 bases and V by 4 bases; bases with no gene match: 4. DNA of the CDR3: TGCAGCGTTGTGGCGGGAGGCAACGAGCAGTACTTC. It codes for CSVVAGGNEQYF.

The J gene is TRBJ2-5, the V gene TRBV2, with D possibly TRBD1 on 6 matching bases. The germline gives CDR1 SNHLY, CDR2 FYNNEI. The CDR3 has 13 amino acids. Trimming left V 6 bases short and J 5 bases short, with 13 bases between. The DNA for the CDR3 is TGTGCCAGCAGGCAGGGGAGATTGGAGACCCAGTACTTC. This gives the protein CASRQGRLETQYF.

This chain uses TRBV15 with TRBJ1-2; possible D gene TRBD1, 6 bases. The V gene lost 0 bases and the J gene lost 4 bases, with 9 bases spanning the gap. The germline V gene encodes CDR1 LNHNV and CDR2 YYDKDF (reference sequence). This CDR3 is 14 amino acids long. CDR3 region: CATSREGAGYGYTF. The DNA of the CDR3 is TGTGCCACCAGCAGAGAGGGGGCGGGCTATGGCTACACCTTC.

This clone was detected a few times. The chain carries TRBV30 and TRBJ1-1; no clear D. Germline V gene sequence: CDR1 GTSNPN, CDR2 SVGIG (reference sequence). The CDR3 runs to 13 residues. V was shortened by 1 base and J by 5 bases, with 11 bases between the two germline ends. The CDR3 nucleotides read TGTGCCTGGAGTGGCCTAGGGTTTACTGAAGCTTTCTTT. Translation: CAWSGLGFTEAFF.